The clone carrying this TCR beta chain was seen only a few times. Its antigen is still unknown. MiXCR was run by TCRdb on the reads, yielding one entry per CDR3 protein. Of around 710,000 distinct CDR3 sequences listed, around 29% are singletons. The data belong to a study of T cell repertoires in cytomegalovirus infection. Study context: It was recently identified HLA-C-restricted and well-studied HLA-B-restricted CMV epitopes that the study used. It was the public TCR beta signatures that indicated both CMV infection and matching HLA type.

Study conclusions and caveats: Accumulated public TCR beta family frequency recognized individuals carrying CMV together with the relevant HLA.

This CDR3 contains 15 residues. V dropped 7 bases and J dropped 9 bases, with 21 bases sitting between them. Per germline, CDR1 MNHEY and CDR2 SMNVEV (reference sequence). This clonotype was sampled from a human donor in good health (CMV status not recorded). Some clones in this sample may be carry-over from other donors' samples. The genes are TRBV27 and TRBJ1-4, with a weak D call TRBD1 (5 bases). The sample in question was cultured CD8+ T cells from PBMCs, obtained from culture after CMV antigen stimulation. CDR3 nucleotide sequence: TGTGCCAGCATCCCGATATGGGATCCGGGGCAAAAACTGTTTTTT. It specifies CASIPIWDPGQKLFF.